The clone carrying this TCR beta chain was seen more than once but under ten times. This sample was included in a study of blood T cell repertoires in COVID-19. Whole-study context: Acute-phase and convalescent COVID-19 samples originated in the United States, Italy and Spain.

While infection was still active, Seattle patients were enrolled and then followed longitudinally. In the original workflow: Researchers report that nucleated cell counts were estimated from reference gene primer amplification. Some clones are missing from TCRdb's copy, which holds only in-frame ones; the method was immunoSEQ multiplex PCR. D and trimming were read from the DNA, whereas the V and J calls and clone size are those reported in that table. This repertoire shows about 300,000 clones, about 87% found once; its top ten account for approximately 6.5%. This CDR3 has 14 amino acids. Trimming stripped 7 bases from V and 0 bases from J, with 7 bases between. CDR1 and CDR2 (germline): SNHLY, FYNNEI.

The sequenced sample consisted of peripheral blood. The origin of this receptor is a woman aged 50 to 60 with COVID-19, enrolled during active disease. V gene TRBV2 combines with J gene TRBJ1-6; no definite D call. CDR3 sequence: CASTLSSYNSPLHF. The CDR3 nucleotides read TGTGCCAGCACACTGAGCTCCTATAATTCACCCCTCCACTTT.